One and the same sample provided the 22 T cell receptor beta chains below, sequenced in a study of cytomegalovirus exposure and HLA in healthy donors. A multiplex PCR was run with 60 Vbeta primers and 13 Jbeta primers. Using immunoSEQ multiplex PCR, the repertoire was profiled, and TCRdb retains in-frame clones only, with some absent. Here the sample spans over 95,000 clones, more than 65% being singletons. Sequenced: PBMCs. These receptors were collected from a man aged 40-50 years in good health and CMV-seropositive.

This clone was counted between two and nine times. The chain joins TRBV5-1 to TRBJ2-3, with TRBD2 identical over 9 bases. The V gene end was trimmed by 2 bases and the J gene end by 1 base; junction bases not matched to a gene: 5. The CDR3 has 16 residues. From germline, CDR1 is SGHRS and CDR2 YFSETQ. In DNA form, the CDR3 reads TGCGCCAGCAGCTTTGCTAGGACTAGCGGCACAGATACGCAGTATTTT. Amino acids: CASSFARTSGTDTQYF. The full variable domain, rest sourced from reference TRBV5-1 and TRBJ2-3, is KAGVTQTPRYLIKTRGQQVTLSCSPISGHRSVSWYQQTPGQGLQFLFEYFSETQRNKGNFPGRFSGRQFSNSRSEMNVSTLELGDSALYLCASSFARTSGTDTQYFGPGTRLTVL.

The chain uses TRBV28 and TRBJ1-3; D possibly corresponds to TRBD1 (5 bases). V was shortened by 5 bases and J by 3 bases, with 8 bases between the two germline ends. This CDR3 region has 13 residues. Germline CDR1 reads MDHEN; CDR2 reads SYDVKM. CDR3 nucleotide sequence: TGTGCCAGCAGTCCAGGGCATGGAAACACCATATATTTT. It translates to CASSPGHGNTIYF. Using reference TRBV28 and TRBJ1-3 for the parts outside the CDR3, the full variable domain is DVKVTQSSRYLVKRTGEKVFLECVQDMDHENMFWYRQDPGLGLRLIYFSYDVKMKEKGDIPEGYSVSREKKERFSLILESASTNQTSMYLCASSPGHGNTIYFGEGSWLTVV.

The chain combines TRBV6-5 with TRBJ2-1, with D unresolved. This CDR3 is built from 12 residues. The V end lost 2 bases, the J end lost 10 bases, and 9 bases lay between the germline ends. CDR1 is MNHEY and CDR2 is SVGAGI in the germline V gene. This CDR3 is CASSYLSGEQFF. The CDR3 nucleotides are TGTGCCAGCAGTTACCTTTCCGGGGAGCAGTTCTTC.

V gene TRBV15 combines with J gene TRBJ1-2; possibly TRBD1 for D (5 bases). The CDR3 has 15 amino acids. Germline values: CDR1 LNHNV, CDR2 YYDKDF (reference sequence). Trimming took off 0 bases at V and 8 bases at J, with 16 bases between the two ends. The CDR3 bases are TGTGCCACCAGCAGAGATACCCTGACAGTAGACGGCTACACCTTC. Translated, it gives CATSRDTLTVDGYTF.

The rearrangement links TRBV28 to TRBJ2-6, with 12 bases lining up with TRBD2. This CDR3 region has 17 residues. With V trimmed by 6 bases and J by 2 bases, 5 bases remained unmatched. The germline V gene has CDR1 MDHEN and CDR2 SYDVKM. CDR3 nucleotides: TGTGCCAGCAGACTAGCGGGGGGAACCCCTGGGGCCAACGTCCTGACTTTC. Amino acids: CASRLAGGTPGANVLTF.

CDR3 bases: TGTGCCAGCAGCGTAGGGGGGACTCCCACCGGGGAGCTGTTTTTT. It translates to CASSVGGTPTGELFF. The genes are TRBV9 and TRBJ2-2; D perhaps matches TRBD2 (6 bases). This CDR3 spans 15 amino acids. Trimming removed 0 bases at V and 4 bases at J, with 10 bases between. From germline, CDR1 is SGDLS and CDR2 YYNGEE.

The chain recombines TRBV6-5 with TRBJ1-5; D gene uncertain. The CDR3 loop spans 13 amino acids. The germline V gene has CDR1 MNHEY and CDR2 SVGAGI. Trimming pared 5 bases from V and 3 bases from J, leaving 8 bases between. The CDR3: CASSRVNNQPQHF. As DNA, the CDR3 is TGTGCCAGCAGTCGAGTGAACAATCAGCCCCAGCATTTT.

The V and J genes are TRBV28 and TRBJ2-7, with D perhaps TRBD2 (6 bases). The CDR3 has 14 residues. CDR1 is MDHEN, CDR2 SYDVKM, per germline. V lost 6 bases and J 2 bases, leaving 14 bases between the germline ends. CDR3 protein: CASRRPGSAYEQYF. The CDR3 nucleotides are TGTGCCAGCAGACGCCCCGGGAGCGCCTACGAGCAGTACTTC. Looking up the rest from reference TRBV28 and TRBJ2-7 gives the full variable domain: DVKVTQSSRYLVKRTGEKVFLECVQDMDHENMFWYRQDPGLGLRLIYFSYDVKMKEKGDIPEGYSVSREKKERFSLILESASTNQTSMYLCASRRPGSAYEQYFGPGTRLTVT.

The table lists this clone with a count of one. The gene calls are TRBV6-6 and TRBJ1-1; 7 bases are shared with TRBD1. With V trimmed by 5 bases and J by 6 bases, 15 bases remained unmatched. Germline loops: CDR1 MNHNY, CDR2 SVGAGI (reference sequence). This CDR3 comprises 16 residues. The CDR3 DNA reads as TGTGCCAGCAGTGTCCCGGGACAGCAGCGGAGTTCTGAAGCTTTCTTT. Protein sequence: CASSVPGQQRSSEAFF.

The chain uses TRBV30 and TRBJ1-1; weak D call: TRBD1 (5 bases). The CDR3 contains 13 residues. CDR1 and CDR2 from the germline V gene are GTSNPN and SVGIG (reference sequence). With 7 bases removed from V and 0 bases from J, the gap between germline ends came to 12 bases. The CDR3, as DNA: TGTGCCTCGAAGGGGCCGTTGAACACTGAAGCTTTCTTT. Translation: CASKGPLNTEAFF.

The J gene is TRBJ2-6, the V gene TRBV5-1, with 9 nucleotides matching TRBD1. Germline V lookup: CDR1 SGHRS, CDR2 YFSETQ. V lost 0 bases and J lost 0; bases outside the gene matches: 4. The CDR3 runs to 18 residues. The CDR3 reads CASSLARTGVSGANVLTF. The DNA for the CDR3 is TGCGCCAGCAGCTTGGCACGGACAGGGGTCTCTGGGGCCAACGTCCTGACTTTC.

Worth noting for this clone: The sample holds other DNA sequences that translate to the same CDR3. The chain has TRBV9 and TRBJ2-7, with 10 nucleotides matching TRBD1. The CDR3 contains 15 residues. The germline CDR1 and CDR2 sequences are SGDLS and YYNGEE. V lost 0 bases, J lost 3 bases, and 3 bases stayed unmatched. CDR3 residues: CASSVGGTGDYEQYF. For the CDR3, the DNA is TGTGCCAGCAGCGTAGGTGGGACAGGGGACTACGAGCAGTACTTC. The full variable domain, with the rest looked up from reference TRBV9 and TRBJ2-7, is DSGVTQTPKHLITATGQRVTLRCSPRSGDLSVYWYQQSLDQGLQFLIQYYNGEERAKGNILERFSAQQFPDLHSELNLSSLELGDSALYFCASSVGGTGDYEQYFGPGTRLTVT.

V usage is TRBV7-2 and J usage is TRBJ1-2, with a weak D call TRBD1 (6 bases). This CDR3 is 15 amino acids long. Per the germline V gene, CDR1 is SGHTA and CDR2 is FQGNSA. Trimming shortened V by 5 bases and J by 8 bases, and 21 bases separated the two germline ends. The CDR3: CASSLLGTPGGGYTF. The CDR3 nucleotides are TGTGCCAGCAGCCTCCTCGGGACACCGGGTGGCGGCTACACCTTC.

This clone occurred a few times. The J gene is TRBJ2-3, the V gene TRBV9; possible D gene TRBD1, 5 bases. The CDR3 has 15 amino acids. Germline V gene data show CDR1 as SGDLS and CDR2 as YYNGEE. V dropped 0 bases and J dropped 5 bases, with 13 bases sitting between them. The CDR3 sequence is CASSVATTDLDTQYF. CDR3 bases: TGTGCCAGCAGCGTAGCTACGACAGACTTAGATACGCAGTATTTT.

This sequence joins TRBV6-6 and TRBJ1-1, with 10 bases matching TRBD1. The CDR3 totals 15 residues. Germline V gives CDR1 MNHNY, CDR2 SVGAGI (reference sequence). Trimming took 6 bases from V and 4 from J; bases not matched to a gene: 8. The CDR3 spells CASSFRGQGSTEAFF. DNA of the CDR3: TGTGCCAGCAGCTTTAGGGGACAGGGGAGCACTGAAGCTTTCTTT.

The chain is built from TRBV7-9 and TRBJ2-3, with D maybe TRBD1 (6 bases). CDR3 length: 14 residues. Per the germline V gene, CDR1 is SEHNR and CDR2 is FQNEAQ (reference sequence). Between the trimmed V and J ends, which lost 5 bases and 2 bases, there was a span of 11 bases. The DNA for the CDR3 is TGTGCCAGCAGCGCAACAGGGCCCACAGATACGCAGTATTTT. Amino acid sequence: CASSATGPTDTQYF.

The chain joins TRBV5-8 to TRBJ2-3, with TRBD2 matching over 8 bases. There are 15 residues in the CDR3. With 0 bases clipped from V and 3 bases from J, the junction kept 3 bases outside the gene matches. Germline CDR1 and CDR2: SGHTS and YDEGEE. The CDR3 DNA sequence: TGTGCCAGCAGCTTGGAGGGCGGGGGGACAGATACGCAGTATTTT. Its translation: CASSLEGGGTDTQYF.

This clone has a handful of counts. The genes are TRBV28 and TRBJ2-2, with a weak D call TRBD1 (6 bases). Germline lookup yields CDR1 MDHEN and CDR2 SYDVKM. Trimming took 6 bases from V and 3 from J, leaving 14 bases between them. CDR3 size: 15 residues. CDR3 nucleotide sequence: TGTGCCAGCAGCCAAACAGGGTGGGACACCGGGGAGCTGTTTTTT. As protein: CASSQTGWDTGELFF.

The genes are TRBV2 and TRBJ2-5; D possibly corresponds to TRBD2 (6 bases). Germline CDR1 reads SNHLY; CDR2 reads FYNNEI. This CDR3 comprises 13 residues. Trimming removed 7 bases from V and 1 base from J, with 10 bases in between. The DNA of the CDR3 is TGTGCCAGCAATAAGGGACTCCAAGAGACCCAGTACTTC. Its protein product is CASNKGLQETQYF.

The chain couples TRBV5-4 to TRBJ2-5; TRBD1 matches at 9 bases. The CDR3 is made up of 14 amino acids. CDR1 and CDR2 from the germline V gene are SGHNT and YYREEE (reference sequence). After removal of 1 base from V and 4 bases from J, the junction contained 2 bases not matched to a gene. CDR3 in amino acids: CASSLRQGGETQYF. CDR3 in DNA: TGTGCCAGCAGCTTGAGACAGGGGGGAGAGACCCAGTACTTC.

The CDR3 DNA reads as TGTGCCAGCAGTTCTTTCTCTGGAAACACCATATATTTT. Translating gives CASSSFSGNTIYF. This chain joins TRBV6-5 and TRBJ1-3; D ambiguous. With 4 bases removed from V and 0 bases from J, the gap between germline ends came to 4 bases. The germline V gene encodes CDR1 MNHEY and CDR2 SVGAGI. This CDR3 comprises 13 residues.

V is TRBV28 and J is TRBJ1-6; 9 positions match TRBD1. The junction had 7 bases not matched to a gene; V was cut back by 4 bases and J by 9 bases. The germline V gene encodes CDR1 MDHEN and CDR2 SYDVKM. The CDR3 spans 15 residues. The CDR3 DNA is TGTGCCAGCAGTTACCAGGACAGGGGTGGTTCACCCCTCCACTTT. Translation: CASSYQDRGGSPLHF.